The TCR beta chain described here comes from a study of blood T cell repertoires in COVID-19. As processed by the authors: Amplification of reference gene primers provided the estimated nucleated cell counts. TCRdb's copy holds only in-frame clones and misses some; the assay was immunoSEQ multiplex PCR. V and J calls and clone size are as listed in that table; D and trimming were resolved from the DNA. The data hold 200,000 to 250,000 clones, with 70% to 90% observed a single time. As concerns this clone: It is unclear where the CDR3 begins or ends on the DNA, so no DNA is shown, and the CDR3 is as TCRdb lists it.

The CDR3 is 15 residues long, ends included. Germline V gene lookup returns CDR1 SGHRS and CDR2 YFSETQ. V gene TRBV5-1 combines with J gene TRBJ2-1; TRBD2 is the table's D call and was not checked against the DNA. The sequence was collected from a man between 60 and 75 years old with acute or convalescent COVID-19. The sample comprised peripheral blood. The CDR3: CASSLVWGGGNERFF.